Listed below are T cell receptor beta chains from one sample, sequenced in a study of T cell repertoires in cytomegalovirus infection. One entry per CDR3 protein results from TCRdb running MiXCR on the reads. The sample contains about 100,000 distinct CDR3 sequences, around 22% of which appear only once. Sequences were obtained from CD8+ T cells from PBMCs. Every receptor here comes from a human donor in good health (CMV status not recorded). Some clones in this sample may be carry-over from other donors' samples. Both conserved end residues are part of each CDR3. D genes are given only for firm matches. Clone size is given for some rows only: seen once, a few or many times, or a class if the clone is expanded.

v_gene: TRBV7-9
abundance: few
d_gene: NA
j_gene: TRBJ2-6
CDR3nt: TGTGCCAGCAGCCAAAACACGCCTGGGGCCAACGTCCTGACTTTC
CDR3aa: CASSQNTPGANVLTF

v_gene: TRBV11-2
abundance: many
d_gene: NA
j_gene: TRBJ2-5
CDR3nt: TGTGCCAGCAGCTTAGGCGCAACCCAAGAGACCCAGTACTTC
CDR3aa: CASSLGATQETQYF

v_gene: TRBV6-5
abundance: few
d_gene: NA
j_gene: TRBJ2-2
CDR3nt: TGTGCCAGCAGTTACGGGCTCGGGGAGCTGTTTTTT
CDR3aa: CASSYGLGELFF

v_gene: TRBV28
abundance: many
d_gene: TRBD1
j_gene: TRBJ2-5
CDR3nt: TGTGCCAGCAGCGAGATTACAGGGGGTGGAGAGACCCAGTACTTC
CDR3aa: CASSEITGGGETQYF

v_gene: TRBV30
abundance: NA
d_gene: NA
j_gene: TRBJ2-3
CDR3nt: TGTGCCTGGGGGGGTGTGGCAGATACGCAGTATTTT
CDR3aa: CAWGGVADTQYF

v_gene: TRBV7-9
abundance: few
d_gene: NA
j_gene: TRBJ2-3
CDR3nt: TGTGCCAGCAGTTCCAGGGGTTACACAGATACGCAGTATTTT
CDR3aa: CASSSRGYTDTQYF

v_gene: TRBV11-2
abundance: NA
d_gene: NA
j_gene: TRBJ2-2
CDR3nt: TGTGCCAGCAGCTTACAAGTGGGGGACCACACCGGGGAGCTGTTTTTT
CDR3aa: CASSLQVGDHTGELFF

v_gene: TRBV6-2/TRBV6-3
abundance: many
d_gene: NA
j_gene: TRBJ2-7
CDR3nt: TGTGCCAGCAGTCCTGATGGTTACGAGCAGTACTTC
CDR3aa: CASSPDGYEQYF

v_gene: TRBV20-1
abundance: NA
d_gene: TRBD1
j_gene: TRBJ2-2
CDR3nt: TGCAGTGCTGGAACCGGGACAGACACCGGGGAGCTGTTTTTT
CDR3aa: CSAGTGTDTGELFF

v_gene: TRBV11-2
abundance: NA
d_gene: TRBD2
j_gene: TRBJ2-7
CDR3nt: TGTGCCAGCAGCCCTTACGGGGGGTCCTCCTACGAGCAGTACTTC
CDR3aa: CASSPYGGSSYEQYF

v_gene: TRBV4-3
abundance: many
d_gene: TRBD1
j_gene: TRBJ1-4
CDR3nt: TGCGCCAGCAGCCAAGGGACAGGGAGGGGTTCTAATGAAAAACTGTTTTTT
CDR3aa: CASSQGTGRGSNEKLFF

v_gene: TRBV28
abundance: many
d_gene: TRBD2
j_gene: TRBJ2-3
CDR3nt: TGTGCCAGCAGCCTAGGCGCTAGCGGGGAGGCGACAGATACGCAGTATTTT
CDR3aa: CASSLGASGEATDTQYF

v_gene: TRBV4-3
abundance: few
d_gene: NA
j_gene: TRBJ1-1
CDR3nt: TGCGCCAGCAGCCAAGTACAGCAGAACACTGAAGCTTTCTTT
CDR3aa: CASSQVQQNTEAFF

v_gene: TRBV20-1
abundance: few
d_gene: NA
j_gene: TRBJ1-3
CDR3nt: TGCAGTGCTAGAGATCCCCACAGGTCATCTGGAAACACCATATATTTT
CDR3aa: CSARDPHRSSGNTIYF

v_gene: TRBV28
abundance: few
d_gene: NA
j_gene: TRBJ2-2
CDR3nt: TGTGCCAGCACCCTCTCGGGGGTCACCGGGGAGCTGTTTTTT
CDR3aa: CASTLSGVTGELFF

v_gene: TRBV9
abundance: NA
d_gene: TRBD1
j_gene: TRBJ2-7
CDR3nt: TGTGCCAGCAGCGTAGGGGGGACAGGGATCTCCTACGAGCAGTACTTC
CDR3aa: CASSVGGTGISYEQYF

v_gene: TRBV7-9
abundance: many
d_gene: TRBD2
j_gene: TRBJ2-3
CDR3nt: TGTGCCAGCAGCACAACGACGGGACTAGCCTCCGATACGCAGTATTTT
CDR3aa: CASSTTTGLASDTQYF

v_gene: TRBV12-5
abundance: many
d_gene: NA
j_gene: TRBJ2-2
CDR3nt: TGTGCTAGTGGGGAAACAACTGGGACCGGTCTCGCGAACACCGGGGAGCTGTTTTTT
CDR3aa: CASGETTGTGLANTGELFF

v_gene: TRBV5-5
abundance: medium-sized
d_gene: TRBD2
j_gene: TRBJ2-7
CDR3nt: TGTGCCAGCAGCAAGGACTCACGCGGGAGCGAGCAGTACTTC
CDR3aa: CASSKDSRGSEQYF

v_gene: TRBV15
abundance: few
d_gene: NA
j_gene: TRBJ2-3
CDR3nt: TGTGCCACCAACCCTCGACGGGACTGGAGCACAGATACGCAGTATTTT
CDR3aa: CATNPRRDWSTDTQYF

v_gene: TRBV2
abundance: many
d_gene: NA
j_gene: TRBJ1-5
CDR3nt: TGTGCCAGCAGTGTCTGGGGGCCCGATAGCAATCAGCCCCAGCATTTT
CDR3aa: CASSVWGPDSNQPQHF

v_gene: TRBV4-1
abundance: NA
d_gene: NA
j_gene: TRBJ2-1
CDR3nt: TGCGCCAGCAGCCTTAACTCAGGGGCTGATAATGAGCAGTTCTTC
CDR3aa: CASSLNSGADNEQFF